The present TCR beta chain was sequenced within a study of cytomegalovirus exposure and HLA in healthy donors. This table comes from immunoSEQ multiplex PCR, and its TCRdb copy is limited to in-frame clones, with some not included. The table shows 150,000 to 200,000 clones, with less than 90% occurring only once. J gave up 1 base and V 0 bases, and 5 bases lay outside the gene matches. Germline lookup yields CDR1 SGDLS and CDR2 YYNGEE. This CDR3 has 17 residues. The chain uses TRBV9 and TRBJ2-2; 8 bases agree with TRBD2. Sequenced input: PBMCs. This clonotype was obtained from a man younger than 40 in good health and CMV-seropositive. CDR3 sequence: CASSVGTSWQNTGELFF. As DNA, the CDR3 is TGTGCCAGCAGCGTAGGGACTAGCTGGCAGAACACCGGGGAGCTGTTTTTT.